What follows is one T cell receptor (beta chain) and its context. The antigen remains unidentified. The data were taken from a study of early T cells in non-severe SARS-CoV-2 infection. Study conclusions and caveats: VDJdb matches were skewed toward anti-spike CD8 T cell responses.

Unique molecular identifiers tagged individual cDNA molecules. TCRdb itself ran the 5' RACE reads through MiXCR, one entry per CDR3 protein. This table has 80,000 or so distinct CDR3 sequences, 5.5% to 7.5% appearing once. Trimming took 3 bases from V and 0 from J; bases not matched to a gene: 8. CDR3 length: 17 amino acids. In germline, CDR1 is KGHSH, CDR2 LQKENI. The sequence was collected from an adult who was a healthcare worker with PCR-confirmed SARS-CoV-2 infection or an uninfected control (not recorded which). The rearrangement uses TRBV18 and TRBJ2-1; TRBD1 agrees at 7 bases. Sequencing used whole blood. CDR3 nucleotide sequence: TGTGCCAGCTCACCCTCGACAGGGACGTTCTCCTACAATGAGCAGTTCTTC. This gives the protein CASSPSTGTFSYNEQFF.